This entry lists 27 T cell receptor beta chains sequenced from one sample in a study of identical twins. TCRdb analysed the 5' RACE reads with MiXCR anew, one entry per CDR3 protein. Of about 340,000 distinct CDR3 sequences listed, 9% to 15% are singletons. These data also formed part of another study, on yellow fever vaccine responses in identical twins.

Sequencing used CD8+ T cells sorted from blood. All receptors derive from a woman under 30 in good health.

The table lists this clonotype with a few counts. V and J are TRBV7-2 and TRBJ2-7; maybe TRBD2 (5 bases). Germline V gene lookup returns CDR1 SGHTA and CDR2 FQGNSA. The CDR3 runs to 14 residues. Trimming left V 2 bases short and J 1 base short, with 9 bases between. The CDR3 sequence is CASSLLLVSYEQYF. In nucleotides, the CDR3 is TGTGCCAGCAGCTTATTACTAGTGTCCTACGAGCAGTACTTC.

This clonotype appeared a few times. This chain connects TRBV5-6 to TRBJ2-7, with D hard to call. Per the germline V gene, CDR1 is SGHDT and CDR2 is YYEEEE. This CDR3 has 14 amino acids. Trimming removed 1 base at V and 3 bases at J, with 11 bases between. CDR3 nucleotides: TGTGCCAGCAGCTTGTCCCGTGGATACTACGAGCAGTACTTC. Translating gives CASSLSRGYYEQYF.

The chain couples TRBV9 to TRBJ2-1; D is possibly TRBD1 (5 bases). CDR1 is SGDLS, CDR2 YYNGEE, per germline. The CDR3 contains 16 residues. V was clipped by 3 bases and J by 6 bases, with 19 bases between them. The CDR3 region has the DNA TGTGCCAGCAGCGGGGGCTGGGGTACCTCTATCAATGAGCAGTTCTTC. Its translation: CASSGGWGTSINEQFF.

This clonotype has at least ten counts. This sequence joins TRBV7-9 and TRBJ1-1; D unresolved. This CDR3 comprises 14 residues. V lost 5 bases and J lost 8, with 18 bases in between. The germline V gene encodes CDR1 SEHNR and CDR2 FQNEAQ (reference sequence). In DNA, the CDR3 is TGTGCCAGCAGCCCCCCGGTGACGGACCGAGAAGCTTTCTTT. Its translation is CASSPPVTDREAFF. Complete variable domain (other parts from reference TRBV7-9 and TRBJ1-1): DTGVSQNPRHKITKRGQNVTFRCDPISEHNRLYWYRQTLGQGPEFLTYFQNEAQLEKSRLLSDRFSAERPKGSFSTLEIQRTEQGDSAMYLCASSPPVTDREAFFGQGTRLTVV.

This clonotype was counted a few times. The chain has TRBV5-6 and TRBJ2-5; 7 bases are a match to TRBD1. V lost 4 bases to trimming and J lost 3 bases; unmatched junction nucleotides: 9. The CDR3 runs to 15 residues. Germline loops: CDR1 SGHDT, CDR2 YYEEEE. The CDR3 DNA follows: TGTGCCAGCAGCCTGCAGGGGGTTCGGGAAGAGACCCAGTACTTC. It is translated as CASSLQGVREETQYF. Looking up the rest from reference TRBV5-6 and TRBJ2-5 gives the full variable domain: DAGVTQSPTHLIKTRGQQVTLRCSPKSGHDTVSWYQQALGQGPQFIFQYYEEEERQRGNFPDRFSGHQFPNYSSELNVNALLLGDSALYLCASSLQGVREETQYFGPGTRLLVL.

Only a few counts were recorded for this clonotype. This chain links TRBV20-1 with TRBJ2-5; TRBD1 agrees at 7 bases. The length of the CDR3 is 15 residues. Germline V CDR1 and CDR2: DFQATT, SNEGSKA (reference sequence). V lost 1 base to trimming and J lost 7 bases; unmatched junction nucleotides: 12. The CDR3: CSARGTGELARTQYF. As DNA, the CDR3 is TGCAGTGCTAGAGGTACAGGGGAATTGGCAAGGACCCAGTACTTC.

This clonotype was counted between two and nine times. The rearrangement links TRBV6-5 to TRBJ1-6, with D unclear. The V gene lost 0 bases and the J gene lost 7 bases, with 10 bases spanning the gap. Germline assignment: CDR1 MNHEY and CDR2 SVGAGI. The CDR3 is 15 amino acids. CDR3 DNA sequence: TGTGCCAGCAGTTACTCGCCTGAGAAAAATTCACCCCTCCACTTT. It codes for CASSYSPEKNSPLHF.

The J gene is TRBJ2-3, the V gene TRBV6-1; D could derive from TRBD1 or TRBD2 (5 bases each). The CDR3 extends over 14 amino acids. V was trimmed by 7 bases and J by 2 bases, leaving 13 bases between them. Germline V gene data show CDR1 as MNHNS and CDR2 as SASEGT. The CDR3 region is CASTPGPATDTQYF. DNA of the CDR3: TGTGCCAGCACCCCGGGACCAGCCACAGATACGCAGTATTTT.

The genes are TRBV19 and TRBJ1-1; no definite D call. Germline V gene lookup returns CDR1 LNHDA and CDR2 SQIVND (reference sequence). V dropped 8 bases and J dropped 1 base, with 14 bases sitting between them. The CDR3 is made up of 14 amino acids. The DNA of the CDR3 is TGTGCCAGTTCGTTCTCCGAGGGGAACACTGAAGCTTTCTTT. Amino acid sequence: CASSFSEGNTEAFF.

The chain combines TRBV7-9 with TRBJ2-5, with D maybe TRBD2 (5 bases). CDR3 length: 15 amino acids. V was clipped by 3 bases and J by 5 bases, with 16 bases between them. Germline V gene sequence: CDR1 SEHNR, CDR2 FQNEAQ (reference sequence). The CDR3 DNA follows: TGTGCCAGCAGCTTCATCGTACGGGGTCGGGAGACCCAGTACTTC. Amino acid sequence: CASSFIVRGRETQYF.

Only a few counts were recorded for this clonotype. Since a much larger clone is just one base distant, this may be a read error. The CDR3 region is CCARDVGLGGTGELFF. CDR3 in DNA: TGCTGTGCTAGAGATGTGGGGCTAGGGGGTACCGGGGAGCTGTTTTTT. The chain employs TRBV20-1 and TRBJ2-2; D possibly corresponds to TRBD1 (6 bases). The CDR3 totals 16 residues. CDR1 DFQATT and CDR2 SNEGSKA come from the germline V gene (reference sequence).

The CDR3 loop is CSVEDRGQGPNTEAFF. CDR3 DNA: TGCAGCGTTGAAGATAGGGGGCAGGGACCGAACACTGAAGCTTTCTTT. The chain carries TRBV29-1 and TRBJ1-1; 7 bases map to TRBD1. Germline assignment: CDR1 SQVTM and CDR2 ANQGSEA. V trimming: 0 bases; J trimming: 1 base; junction bases outside the gene matches: 8. This CDR3 has 16 residues.

This clonotype has more than one count but fewer than ten. At one of its ends the junction is not consistent with the germline gene, which may arise from a read error. This chain joins TRBV11-3 and TRBJ2-3; D may be TRBD1 (5 bases). The V gene's germline CDR1 is SGHNT and CDR2 YENEEA. This CDR3 is 16 amino acids long. The CDR3 spells CASSRGTTQDGIDSGF. The CDR3 nucleotides read TGTGCCAGCAGCAGGGGAACGACTCAGGACGGAATTGACAGTGGGTTT. Full variable domain (missing parts from reference TRBV11-3 and TRBJ2-3): EAGVVQSPRYKIIEKKQPVAFWCNPISGHNTLYWYLQNLGQGPELLIRYENEEAVDDSQLPKDRFSAERLKGVDSTLKIQPAELGDSAVYLCASSRGTTQDGIDSGFGPGTRLTVL.

The chain joins TRBV20-1 to TRBJ2-3, with TRBD2 identical over 13 bases. Germline CDR1 and CDR2: DFQATT and SNEGSKA (reference sequence). V shed 4 bases, J shed 1 base, and the junction held 11 bases outside the gene matches. The CDR3 consists of 18 residues. In DNA, the CDR3 is TGCAGTGCTACTGATGTGACTAGCGGGGGGTTTGGCACAGATACGCAGTATTTT. Protein sequence: CSATDVTSGGFGTDTQYF.

In this sample, this clonotype turned up a few times. J is TRBJ1-1 and V is TRBV27; TRBD1 might be the D (6 bases). The V end was cut by 7 bases, the J end by 1 base, with 25 bases between. This CDR3 region has 18 residues. The V gene's germline CDR1 is MNHEY and CDR2 SMNVEV (reference sequence). CDR3 in DNA: TGTGCCAGCAAGAAGACTCGGACAGCTCCTGATCAGAACACTGAAGCTTTCTTT. This translates into CASKKTRTAPDQNTEAFF.

Notes on this clonotype: The germline gene is not matched at one end of the junction; a read error may be the cause. The rearrangement links TRBV12-3 or TRBV12-4 to TRBJ2-5, with TRBD2 identical over 8 bases. This CDR3 spans 14 amino acids. CDR3 coding DNA: TGTGCCAGCTGTTTCGGGGGGGCCGTGGAGACCCAGTACTTC. Encoded protein: CASCFGGAVETQYF.

V and J are TRBV2 and TRBJ1-1, with D unresolved. The CDR3 runs 11 residues. From germline, CDR1 is SNHLY and CDR2 FYNNEI. With 6 bases removed from V and 4 bases from J, the gap between germline ends came to 6 bases. The CDR3, as DNA: TGTGCCAGCAGAACGAGCACTGAAGCTTTCTTT. It yields the protein CASRTSTEAFF. Full variable domain (rest looked up from reference TRBV2 and TRBJ1-1): EPEVTQTPSHQVTQMGQEVILRCVPISNHLYFYWYRQILGQKVEFLVSFYNNEISEKSEIFDDQFSVERPDGSNFTLKIRSTKLEDSAMYFCASRTSTEAFFGQGTRLTVV.

A remark on this clonotype: At one of its ends the junction is not consistent with the germline gene, which may arise from a read error. The rearrangement uses TRBV3-1 and TRBJ2-1; 7 bases fit TRBD2. Germline CDR1 reads LGHDT; CDR2 reads YNNKEL (reference sequence). The CDR3 extends over 15 amino acids. The chain's CDR3 is CATSQRGSSYNEQFF. The CDR3 DNA is TGTGCCACCAGCCAACGCGGGAGCTCCTACAATGAGCAGTTCTTC.

This clonotype was seen only a few times. The CDR3 spells CASSLGGNGGPYGYTF. CDR3 in DNA: TGTGCCAGCAGCTTAGGGGGTAATGGGGGACCCTATGGCTACACCTTC. The rearrangement joins TRBV7-6 to TRBJ1-2; D is possibly TRBD1 (5 bases). Germline CDR1 and CDR2: SGHVS and FNYEAQ. Trimming shortened V by 1 base and J by 4 bases, and 16 bases separated the two germline ends. The CDR3 spans 16 residues.

The sample holds a few counts of this clonotype. The chain joins TRBV24-1 to TRBJ2-1; D perhaps matches TRBD2 (5 bases). Germline V gene lookup returns CDR1 KGHDR and CDR2 SFDVKD. The CDR3 runs to 11 residues. Trimming cost V 8 bases and J 10 bases, with 11 bases left between them. CDR3 DNA sequence: TGTGCCACCAAGGGCGGGCGGGAGCAGTTCTTC. It specifies CATKGGREQFF.

J is TRBJ2-1 and V is TRBV9, with TRBD1 as a possible D gene (6 bases). The ends were cut back, 0 bases at V and 8 bases at J, with 15 bases in the middle. Per germline, CDR1 SGDLS and CDR2 YYNGEE. The CDR3 is made up of 15 amino acids. CDR3 sequence reads: CASSVGAGANDEQFF. As DNA, the CDR3 is TGTGCCAGCAGCGTAGGGGCAGGGGCGAACGATGAGCAGTTCTTC.

The chain combines TRBV6-2 or TRBV6-3 with TRBJ1-5; D gene ambiguous. The CDR3 covers 14 residues. CDR1 MNHEY and CDR2 SVGEGT come from the germline V gene. Trimming removed 2 bases from V and 5 bases from J, with 10 bases in between. The CDR3 loop is CASSYLLPDQPQHF. For the CDR3, the DNA is TGTGCCAGCAGTTACCTCCTCCCGGATCAGCCCCAGCATTTT.

This clonotype has at least ten counts. This chain uses TRBV6-4 with TRBJ2-2; 9 bases agree with TRBD2. The CDR3 length is 16 residues. Germline CDR1 and CDR2: MRHNA and SNTAGT. V dropped 0 bases and J dropped 1; count of bases not matched to a gene: 0. The DNA for the CDR3 is TGTGCCAGCAGTGACTCACTAGCGGGGAACACCGGGGAGCTGTTTTTT. Translating gives CASSDSLAGNTGELFF.

At least ten counts were recorded for this clonotype. J is TRBJ2-1 and V is TRBV11-2; TRBD1 agrees at 7 bases. The CDR3 covers 15 residues. Trimming cost V 1 base and J 10 bases; bases outside gene matches: 10. CDR1 is SGHAT and CDR2 is FQNNGV in the germline V gene. DNA for the CDR3: TGTGCCAGCAGCTTAGCTTCGACAGGGTTAAGGGAGCAGTTCTTC. Its protein is CASSLASTGLREQFF.

This clonotype was seen a handful of times. The CDR3 nucleotides are TGTGCCACCAGTGATTTGGACGATCCCCAAGAGACCCAGTACTTC. It codes for CATSDLDDPQETQYF. The chain has TRBV24-1 and TRBJ2-5; D remains unclear. Trimming took off 0 bases at V and 1 base at J, with 8 bases between the two ends. The CDR3 loop spans 15 amino acids. Germline V gene sequence: CDR1 KGHDR, CDR2 SFDVKD.

This clonotype was counted between two and nine times. The chain joins TRBV4-1 to TRBJ1-1; 7 bases match TRBD1. The CDR3 consists of 13 residues. CDR1 and CDR2 (germline): MGHRA, YSYEKL. The V gene end was trimmed by 3 bases and the J gene end by 7 bases; junction bases not matched to a gene: 5. This CDR3 is CASSHGTVDEAFF. The CDR3 coding sequence is TGCGCCAGCAGCCACGGGACAGTAGATGAAGCTTTCTTT.

A remark on this clonotype: A much larger clone sits a single nucleotide away, making a read error possible. The V call is TRBV7-2, the J call TRBJ2-3; the match to TRBD2 covers 7 bases. CDR1 and CDR2 (germline): SGHTA, FQGNSA. This CDR3 is built from 13 residues. The CDR3 reads CASGLAGVDTQYF. The CDR3 DNA is TGTGCCAGCGGCTTGGCGGGAGTAGATACGCAGTATTTT.